The TCR beta chain described here comes from a study of T cell responses to AZD1222 COVID-19 vaccine. Note on this clone: No antigen is known for it.

Study results and caveats: Researchers report vaccine-associated CD4 TCRs spanning spike, with dominance at 160-218 and 743-854. The study reported that nearly half of spike-specific TCRs target unmutated variant regions. Baseline serology detected seropositivity in only six or seven AZD1222 recipients.

TCRdb's table, derived via immunoSEQ multiplex PCR, lists solely in-frame clones and lacks some. The sample holds about 150,000 clones, 91% seen once. V lost 0 bases to trimming and J lost 6 bases; unmatched junction nucleotides: 1. CDR3 length: 14 amino acids. Germline V gene lookup returns CDR1 SEHNR and CDR2 FQNEAQ (reference sequence). The receptor was derived from an adult in good health. Here the sequenced sample was peripheral blood, taken on day 0 of AZD1222 vaccination. The rearrangement joins TRBV7-9 to TRBJ2-4; 8 bases map to TRBD2. Written as DNA, the CDR3 is TGTGCCAGCAGCTTAGCTAGCGGGATAAACATTCAGTACTTC. Protein: CASSLASGINIQYF.